This T cell receptor (beta chain) was retrieved from a study of neurological immune-mediated disorders. Trimming pared 0 bases from V and 3 bases from J, leaving 12 bases between. The CDR3 totals 15 residues. Germline-derived CDR1 and CDR2 are LGHNA and YSLEER. TCRdb itself ran the 5' RACE reads through MiXCR, one entry per CDR3 protein. The profile shows fewer than 20,000 distinct CDR3 sequences, approximately 8.8% of them singletons. Within the sample, this clonotype is medium-sized (0.01 to 0.1%). This clonotype was obtained from a man aged 45 to 65 in good health. The specimen was CD8+ T cells from blood. The chain uses TRBV4-3 and TRBJ2-7, with D perhaps TRBD1 (5 bases). The CDR3 here is CASSQDPGQFYEQYF. CDR3 DNA sequence: TGCGCCAGCAGCCAAGATCCAGGGCAGTTCTACGAGCAGTACTTC.